This T cell receptor (beta chain) emerged from a study of T cell clones after liver transplantation. Regarding the study as a whole: In 5 of 8 subjects, circulating graft-donor-reactive CD4 TCRbeta sequences fell significantly after transplant.

A word on this clone: As yet, its antigen is unknown.

Data came from immunoSEQ multiplex PCR; TCRdb stores just in-frame clones and leaves some out. The sample lists tens of thousands of clones, roughly 85% occurring once. The germline gives CDR1 MNHEY, CDR2 SVGAGI. The CDR3 has 14 residues. V gave up 2 bases and J gave up 7 bases; unmatched junction bases: 2. The sequences come from CD4+ T cells from blood, collected approximately 3.5 years after liver transplant. This clonotype was sampled from a human patient who received a liver transplant. Among the T cells, some may be from the graft donor. The rearrangement links TRBV6-5 to TRBJ2-4, with 10 nucleotides matching TRBD1. CDR3: CASSYTTGGNIQYF. As DNA, the CDR3 is TGTGCCAGCAGTTACACGACAGGGGGCAACATTCAGTACTTC.